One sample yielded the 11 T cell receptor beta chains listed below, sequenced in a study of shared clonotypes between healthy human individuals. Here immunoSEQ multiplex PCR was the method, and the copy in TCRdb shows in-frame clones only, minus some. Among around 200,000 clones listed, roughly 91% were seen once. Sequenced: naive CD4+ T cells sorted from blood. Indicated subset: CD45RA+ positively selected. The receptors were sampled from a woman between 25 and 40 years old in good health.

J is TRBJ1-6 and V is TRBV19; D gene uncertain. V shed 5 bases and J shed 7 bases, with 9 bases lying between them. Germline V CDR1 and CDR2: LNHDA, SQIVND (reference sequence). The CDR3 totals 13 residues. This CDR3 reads CASSGSANSPLHF. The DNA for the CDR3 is TGTGCCAGTAGTGGGTCAGCAAATTCACCCCTCCACTTT.

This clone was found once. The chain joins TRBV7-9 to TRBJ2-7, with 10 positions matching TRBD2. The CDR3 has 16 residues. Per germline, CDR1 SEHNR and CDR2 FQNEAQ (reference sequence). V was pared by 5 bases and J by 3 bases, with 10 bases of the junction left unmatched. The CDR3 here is CASSIRASGSFYEQYF. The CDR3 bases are TGTGCCAGCAGCATAAGGGCTAGCGGGAGTTTCTACGAGCAGTACTTC.

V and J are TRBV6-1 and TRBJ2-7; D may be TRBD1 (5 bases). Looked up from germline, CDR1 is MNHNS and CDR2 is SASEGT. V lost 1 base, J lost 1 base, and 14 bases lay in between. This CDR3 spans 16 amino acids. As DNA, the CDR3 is TGTGCCAGCAGTGAAGTAGGACAAAGGAGATCCTACGAGCAGTACTTC. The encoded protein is CASSEVGQRRSYEQYF.

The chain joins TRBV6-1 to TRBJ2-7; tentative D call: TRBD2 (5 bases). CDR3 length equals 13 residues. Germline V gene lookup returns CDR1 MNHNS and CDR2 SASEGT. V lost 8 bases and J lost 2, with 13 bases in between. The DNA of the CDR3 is TGTGCCAGCGCGGCGGGTTTTACCTACGAGCAGTACTTC. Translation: CASAAGFTYEQYF.

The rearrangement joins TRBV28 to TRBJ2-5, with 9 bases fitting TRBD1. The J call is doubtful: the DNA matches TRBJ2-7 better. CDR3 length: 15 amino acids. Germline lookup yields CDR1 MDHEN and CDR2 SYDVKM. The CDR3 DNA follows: TGTGCCAGCAGTTCCCCGGGACAGGGCACCTACGAGCAGTACTTC. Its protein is CASSSPGQGTYEQYF.

CDR3 amino acids: CASSPQAENTEAFF. In DNA, the CDR3 is TGTGCCAGCTCACCACAGGCTGAGAACACTGAAGCTTTCTTT. The gene calls are TRBV18 and TRBJ1-1; D ambiguous. From germline, CDR1 is KGHSH and CDR2 LQKENI. The CDR3 is 14 amino acids. With 1 base removed from V and 1 base from J, the gap between germline ends came to 7 bases.

The CDR3 DNA reads TGTGCCAGCAATAGTGTCAGGGGGTCCCATCAGCCCCAGCATTTT. Translated: CASNSVRGSHQPQHF. V and J are TRBV2 and TRBJ1-5; 7 bases are a match to TRBD1. With V trimmed by 7 bases and J by 5 bases, 11 bases remained unmatched. Germline V gives CDR1 SNHLY, CDR2 FYNNEI. This CDR3 is 15 amino acids long.

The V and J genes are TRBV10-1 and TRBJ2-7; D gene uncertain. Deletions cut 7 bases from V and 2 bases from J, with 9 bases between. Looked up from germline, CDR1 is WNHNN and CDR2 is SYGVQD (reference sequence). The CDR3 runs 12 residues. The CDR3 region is CASIGRPYEQYF. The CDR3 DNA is TGCGCCAGCATTGGCAGACCCTACGAGCAGTACTTC.

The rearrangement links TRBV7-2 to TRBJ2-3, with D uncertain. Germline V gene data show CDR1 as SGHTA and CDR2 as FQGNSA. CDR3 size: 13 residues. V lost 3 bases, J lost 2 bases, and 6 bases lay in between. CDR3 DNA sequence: TGTGCCAGCAGCTTGGATAACACAGATACGCAGTATTTT. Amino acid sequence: CASSLDNTDTQYF.

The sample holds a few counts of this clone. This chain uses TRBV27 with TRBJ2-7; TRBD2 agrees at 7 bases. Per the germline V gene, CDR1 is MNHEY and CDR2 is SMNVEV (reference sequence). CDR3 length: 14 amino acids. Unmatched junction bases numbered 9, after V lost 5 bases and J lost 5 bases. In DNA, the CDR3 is TGTGCCAGCAGTGGGAGGGGAAGTTGGGACGAGCAGTACTTC. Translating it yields CASSGRGSWDEQYF.

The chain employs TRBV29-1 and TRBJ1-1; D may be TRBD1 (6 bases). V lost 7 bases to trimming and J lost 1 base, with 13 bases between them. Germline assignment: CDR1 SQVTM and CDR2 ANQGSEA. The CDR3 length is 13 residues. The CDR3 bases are TGCAGCGCTGGGGGCAGGGAGAACACTGAAGCTTTCTTT. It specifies CSAGGRENTEAFF.